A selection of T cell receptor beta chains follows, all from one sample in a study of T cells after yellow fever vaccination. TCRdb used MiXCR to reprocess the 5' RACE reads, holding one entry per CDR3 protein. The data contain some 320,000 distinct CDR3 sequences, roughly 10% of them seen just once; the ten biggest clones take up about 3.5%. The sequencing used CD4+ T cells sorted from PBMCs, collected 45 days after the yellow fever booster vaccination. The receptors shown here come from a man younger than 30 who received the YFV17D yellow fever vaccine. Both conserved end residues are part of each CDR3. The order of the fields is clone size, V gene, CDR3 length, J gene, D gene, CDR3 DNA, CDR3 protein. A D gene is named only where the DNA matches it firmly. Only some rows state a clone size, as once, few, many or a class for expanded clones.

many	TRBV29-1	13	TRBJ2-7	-	TGCAGCGTTGTTTCTGGGGTGGACTACGAGCAGTACTTC	CSVVSGVDYEQYF
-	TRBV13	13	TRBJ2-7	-	TGTGCCAGCAGCTTAGGGGCCAACTACGAGCAGTACTTC	CASSLGANYEQYF
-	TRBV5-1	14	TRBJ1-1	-	TGCGCCAGCAAGATCGCAGGGGAAGAGGCTGAAGCTTTCTTT	CASKIAGEEAEAFF
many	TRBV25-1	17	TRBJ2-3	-	TGTGCCAGCAGTGCTTTGGCAGGGAGGTATGTTTTGGATACGCAGTATTTT	CASSALAGRYVLDTQYF
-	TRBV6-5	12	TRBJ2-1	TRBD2	TGTGCCACCTCGGGACTAGCGGGAGAACAGTTCTTC	CATSGLAGEQFF
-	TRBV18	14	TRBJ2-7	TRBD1	TGTGCCAGCTCACGTCGACAGGGGTCCTACGAGCAGTACTTC	CASSRRQGSYEQYF
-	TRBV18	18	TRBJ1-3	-	TGTGCCAGCTCACCCACTTCAGACTCGATCGGTGGTGGAAACACCATATATTTT	CASSPTSDSIGGGNTIYF
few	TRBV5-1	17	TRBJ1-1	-	TGCGCCAGCAGCCCGGGGGGGATCGGGACCGGGAGAACTGAAGCTTTCTTT	CASSPGGIGTGRTEAFF
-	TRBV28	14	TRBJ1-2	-	TGTGCCAGCAGTTTGGGACATTCCGGCTATGGCTACACCTTC	CASSLGHSGYGYTF
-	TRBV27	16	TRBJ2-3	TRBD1	TGTGCCAGCAGTAATCGACAGGGGGGAAGGGCAGATACGCAGTATTTT	CASSNRQGGRADTQYF
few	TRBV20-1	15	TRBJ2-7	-	TGCAGTGCTAGCCCCGGACTCGGAACGGGTTACGAGCAGTACTTC	CSASPGLGTGYEQYF
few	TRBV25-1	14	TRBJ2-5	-	TGTGCCAGCAGTGAATGGGGCAGGGAAGAGACCCAGTACTTC	CASSEWGREETQYF
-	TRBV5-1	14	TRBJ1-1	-	TGCGCCAGCAGCTCGACTCAGGTGAACACTGAAGCTTTCTTT	CASSSTQVNTEAFF
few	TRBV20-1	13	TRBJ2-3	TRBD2	TGCAGTGCACAGACGGGGGGGCCAGATACGCAGTATTTT	CSAQTGGPDTQYF
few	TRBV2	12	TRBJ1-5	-	TGTGCCAGCCGGAGTACCGGTCAGCCCCAGCATTTT	CASRSTGQPQHF
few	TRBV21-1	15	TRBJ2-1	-	TGTGCCAGCAGAAACAGGCTGAGCTCCTACAATGAGCAGTTCTTC	CASRNRLSSYNEQFF
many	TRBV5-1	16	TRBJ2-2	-	TGCGCCAGCAGCTTTCGTGAGGACCCTCTCACCGGGGAGCTGTTTTTT	CASSFREDPLTGELFF
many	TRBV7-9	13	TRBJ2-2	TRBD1	TGTGCCAGCAGGGGACAGAGCACCGGGGAGCTGTTTTTT	CASRGQSTGELFF
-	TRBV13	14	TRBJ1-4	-	TGTGCCAGCAGCCTAGGGACACTTGGTGAAAAACTGTTTTTT	CASSLGTLGEKLFF
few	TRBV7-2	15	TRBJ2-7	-	TGTGCCAGCAGCCCCGAGCCCGGTTGGTCTTACGAGCAGTACTTC	CASSPEPGWSYEQYF
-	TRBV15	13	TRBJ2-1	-	TGTGCCACCAGCAGAGAGGTGAACAATGAGCAGTTCTTC	CATSREVNNEQFF
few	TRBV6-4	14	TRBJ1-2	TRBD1	TGTGCCAGCAGTGAACGGGCAGGGGGCTATGGCTACACCTTC	CASSERAGGYGYTF
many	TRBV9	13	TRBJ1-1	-	TGTGCCAGCAGCAGGGACCCCAACTCTGAAGCTTTCTTT	CASSRDPNSEAFF
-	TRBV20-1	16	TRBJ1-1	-	TGCAGTGCTCCTTCCCAGGGGCGGGGGATGAACACTGAAGCTTTCTTT	CSAPSQGRGMNTEAFF
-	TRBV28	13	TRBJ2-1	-	TGTGCCAGCAGTACCGGGACCAAGAATGAGCAGTTCTTC	CASSTGTKNEQFF
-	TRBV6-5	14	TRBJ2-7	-	TGTGCCAGCAGTTACTCGAGTTACGCTTACGAGCAGTACTTC	CASSYSSYAYEQYF
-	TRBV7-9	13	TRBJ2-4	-	TGTGCCAGCAGCTTACCACCCAAAAACATTCAGTACTTC	CASSLPPKNIQYF
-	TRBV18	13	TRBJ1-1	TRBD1	TGTGCCAGCCGACAGGGGGGAAAACCTGAAGCTTTCTTT	CASRQGGKPEAFF
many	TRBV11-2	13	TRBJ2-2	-	TGTGCCAGCAGCTTTGGGAACACCGGGGAGCTGTTTTTT	CASSFGNTGELFF
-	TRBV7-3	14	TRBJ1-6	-	TGTGCCAGCAGCTTAACAGGGTTGGATTCACCCCTCCACTTT	CASSLTGLDSPLHF
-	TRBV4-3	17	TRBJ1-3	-	TGCGCCAGCAGCCAAGTAGGTGGGGCCTTCTCTGGAAACACCATATATTTT	CASSQVGGAFSGNTIYF
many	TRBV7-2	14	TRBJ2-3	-	TGTGCCAGCAGCCCAGGAAGCCGCACAGATACGCAGTATTTT	CASSPGSRTDTQYF
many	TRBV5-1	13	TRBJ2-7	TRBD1	TGCGCCAGCAGCTTGCAGGGGGCGGACGAGCAGTACTTC	CASSLQGADEQYF
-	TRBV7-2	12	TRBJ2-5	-	TGTGCCAGCAGCTTAAGGGCGGAGACCCAGTACTTC	CASSLRAETQYF
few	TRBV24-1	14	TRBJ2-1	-	TGTGCCACCAGTGTGGCAAGGGAGGTCAATGAGCAGTTCTTC	CATSVAREVNEQFF
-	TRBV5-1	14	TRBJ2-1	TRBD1	TGCGCCAGCAGTCGCTGGACAGGGGGCGATGAGCAGTTCTTC	CASSRWTGGDEQFF
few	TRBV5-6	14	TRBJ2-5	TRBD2	TGTGCCAGCACCGATGGGGGGGGGTCGGAGACCCAGTACTTC	CASTDGGGSETQYF
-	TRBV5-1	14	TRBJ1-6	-	TGCGCCAGCAGCCCGTCCGGACCGGGTTCACCCCTCCACTTT	CASSPSGPGSPLHF
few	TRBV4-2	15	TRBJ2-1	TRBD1	TGTGCCAGCAGCCAAGATGGACAGGGGGACAATGAGCAGTTCTTC	CASSQDGQGDNEQFF
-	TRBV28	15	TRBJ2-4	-	TGTGCCAGCACTCAACCCGGGGACACGAAAAACATTCAGTACTTC	CASTQPGDTKNIQYF
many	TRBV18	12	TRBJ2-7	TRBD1	TGTGCCAGCTCAGGGACAGCGTACGAGCAGTACTTC	CASSGTAYEQYF
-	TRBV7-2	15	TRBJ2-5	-	TGTGCCAGCAGCTTAGGAACGGGCCAACAAGAGACCCAGTACTTC	CASSLGTGQQETQYF
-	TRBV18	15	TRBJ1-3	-	TGTGCCAGCTCACCAGTGTCGGGGACTGGAAACACCATATATTTT	CASSPVSGTGNTIYF
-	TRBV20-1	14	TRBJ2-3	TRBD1	TGCAGTGCGATCCAGGGGGCAGTGACAGATACGCAGTATTTT	CSAIQGAVTDTQYF
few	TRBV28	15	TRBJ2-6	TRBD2	TGTGCCAGCAGTGGGGGGGTCTCTGGGGCCAACGTCCTGACTTTC	CASSGGVSGANVLTF
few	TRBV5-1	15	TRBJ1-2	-	TGCGCCAGCAGCTATCGAACAGGGTTGGGCTATGGCTACACCTTC	CASSYRTGLGYGYTF
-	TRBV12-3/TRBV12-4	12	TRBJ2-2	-	TGTGCCAGCAGTTTCACCGGGCCGGGGCTGTTTTTT	CASSFTGPGLFF
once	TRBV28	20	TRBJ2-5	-	TGTGCCAGCAGTTTATATGGTCGGCAGGGGGGGGCCGGCCCCCAAGAGACCCAGTACTTC	CASSLYGRQGGAGPQETQYF